The T cell receptor (beta chain) under discussion was sequenced for a study of blood T cell repertoires in COVID-19. Study summary: Italy, Spain and the United States were the sources of the convalescent and acute COVID-19 samples. PBMCs, B-cell-depleted T cells, or T cells provided the cDNA or gDNA that made up the material.

Germline V CDR1 and CDR2: MNHNY, SVGAGI (reference sequence). V lost 3 bases and J 2 bases, leaving 11 bases between the germline ends. CDR3 length: 14 residues. The protocol was immunoSEQ multiplex PCR, while the TCRdb copy is restricted to in-frame clones and leaves out a portion. The top ten clones hold around 2% of a sample with roughly 78,000 clones, approximately 86% of them seen once. Input material: peripheral blood. The rearrangement links TRBV6-6 to TRBJ2-7; unclear D gene. The TCR was taken from a woman aged 60-75 years with acute or convalescent COVID-19. The CDR3 loop reads CASSYGANTYEQYF. CDR3 DNA sequence: TGTGCCAGCAGTTATGGAGCGAATACCTACGAGCAGTACTTC.